A single sample is the source of the 25 T cell receptor beta chains below, sequenced in a study of blood T cell repertoires in COVID-19. The method was immunoSEQ multiplex PCR; TCRdb's version includes in-frame clones alone and lacks a portion of them. Of just over 250,000 clones listed, 91% are singletons. Sequenced: peripheral blood. The source is a person aged 18 to 29 with COVID-19, enrolled during active disease.

This clone was found once. V gene TRBV4-1 combines with J gene TRBJ2-1; TRBD2 agrees at 8 bases. The length of the CDR3 is 15 residues. With 1 base clipped from V and 4 bases from J, the junction kept 3 bases outside the gene matches. In germline, CDR1 is MGHRA, CDR2 YSYEKL. The DNA of the CDR3 is TGCGCCAGCAGCCAAGCGGGAGGGACTTACAATGAGCAGTTCTTC. This codes for CASSQAGGTYNEQFF.

Written as DNA, the CDR3 is TGTGCCAGCAGCTTAGGAAGCTTAGGAGGATGGGCAGGGGTAGCTCAGCCCCAGCATTTT. This gives the protein CASSLGSLGGWAGVAQPQHF. The chain links TRBV7-8 to TRBJ1-5, with a possible D match to TRBD1 (6 bases). The CDR3 covers 20 residues. V lost 1 base and J 6 bases, leaving 28 bases between the germline ends. Germline V gene lookup returns CDR1 SGHVS and CDR2 FQNEAQ.

The V and J genes are TRBV27 and TRBJ2-2; D gene uncertain. The germline V gene encodes CDR1 MNHEY and CDR2 SMNVEV (reference sequence). V gave up 3 bases and J gave up 0 bases, with 8 bases separating them. This CDR3 has 15 residues. CDR3 sequence reads: CASSFYPTNTGELFF. DNA of the CDR3: TGTGCCAGCAGTTTCTACCCGACGAACACCGGGGAGCTGTTTTTT.

The chain has TRBV6-2 or TRBV6-3 and TRBJ2-7; possible D gene TRBD2, 5 bases. CDR1 and CDR2 from the germline V gene are MNHEY and SVGEGT. The CDR3 extends over 14 amino acids. V lost 5 bases to trimming and J lost 6 bases, with 17 bases between them. Here the CDR3 reads CASSNPWIEGEQYF. The CDR3 region has the DNA TGTGCCAGCAGTAATCCCTGGATTGAGGGCGAGCAGTACTTC.

This chain links TRBV5-6 with TRBJ2-7, with TRBD1 matching 9 bases. CDR3 length equals 15 residues. V was clipped by 3 bases and J by 6 bases; unmatched bases: 10. Germline V lookup: CDR1 SGHDT, CDR2 YYEEEE. CDR3 coding DNA: TGTGCCAGCAGCTGGGGAACGGGACAGGGAAGCGAGCAGTACTTC. This codes for CASSWGTGQGSEQYF.

The gene calls are TRBV27 and TRBJ2-7; the match to TRBD2 covers 10 bases. Germline V gives CDR1 MNHEY, CDR2 SMNVEV (reference sequence). V trimming: 6 bases; J trimming: 7 bases; junction bases outside the gene matches: 9. The CDR3 is 14 amino acids. CDR3 in DNA: TGTGCCAGCAGAATGACTAGCGGGCTGGGGGAGCAGTACTTC. It codes for CASRMTSGLGEQYF.

This clone has a handful of counts. The chain links TRBV7-6 to TRBJ2-2; 13 nucleotides agree with TRBD2. The germline V gene has CDR1 SGHVS and CDR2 FNYEAQ. V lost 5 bases, J lost 8 bases, and 8 bases stayed unmatched. The CDR3 loop spans 16 amino acids. The CDR3 protein is CASSPGLAGTSGELFF. The CDR3 region has the DNA TGTGCCAGCAGCCCGGGACTAGCGGGAACGAGTGGGGAGCTGTTTTTT.

The rearrangement links TRBV6-5 to TRBJ1-4; TRBD1 might be the D (6 bases). The CDR3 extends over 14 amino acids. The V and J ends lost 5 bases and 8 bases respectively, with 15 bases between them. Germline CDR1 and CDR2: MNHEY and SVGAGI. In DNA, the CDR3 is TGTGCCAGCAGTCTGTGGGGGCAGGGGGAAAAACTGTTTTTT. Its protein is CASSLWGQGEKLFF.

This chain joins TRBV30 and TRBJ1-3; 7 bases match TRBD1. The CDR3 is 12 amino acids. With V trimmed by 5 bases and J by 4 bases, 2 bases remained unmatched. In germline, CDR1 is GTSNPN, CDR2 SVGIG (reference sequence). CDR3 in amino acids: CAWAGGGNTIYF. CDR3 coding DNA: TGTGCCTGGGCAGGGGGAGGAAACACCATATATTTT.

This chain connects TRBV10-2 to TRBJ2-2, with D perhaps TRBD1 (5 bases). This CDR3 contains 13 residues. CDR1 and CDR2 from the germline V gene are WSHSY and SAAADI. V gave up 3 bases and J gave up 3 bases, with 5 bases separating them. The CDR3 reads CASSDRDTGELFF. The CDR3 bases are TGCGCCAGCAGTGACAGGGACACCGGGGAGCTGTTTTTT.

In its sample, this clone was seen once. The chain is built from TRBV7-2 and TRBJ1-1; D is unclear. The CDR3 runs 14 residues. From germline, CDR1 is SGHTA and CDR2 FQGNSA. The germline V and J ends were trimmed by 2 bases and 3 bases, with 10 bases remaining between them. This CDR3 is CASSLLGLDTEAFF. CDR3 coding DNA: TGTGCCAGCAGCTTACTCGGTCTAGACACTGAAGCTTTCTTT.

The chain recombines TRBV6-4 with TRBJ1-5; no clear D. CDR1 and CDR2 from the germline V gene are MRHNA and SNTAGT. The V end lost 6 bases, the J end lost 2 bases, and 17 bases lay between the germline ends. The CDR3 totals 16 residues. CDR3 region: CASRLPRSFGNQPQHF. The CDR3 region has the DNA TGTGCCAGCAGGCTCCCTCGGTCGTTCGGCAATCAGCCCCAGCATTTT.

The chain combines TRBV7-2 with TRBJ2-7, with 9 bases fitting TRBD1. The germline V gene encodes CDR1 SGHTA and CDR2 FQGNSA. CDR3 length: 15 residues. Unmatched junction bases numbered 5, after V lost 4 bases and J lost 1 base. CDR3 nucleotide sequence: TGTGCCAGCAGCTCTCAAGGACAGGGGTCCTACGAGCAGTACTTC. It translates to CASSSQGQGSYEQYF.

The chain combines TRBV9 with TRBJ1-6; D not resolved. V gave up 0 bases and J gave up 9 bases, with 7 bases separating them. CDR1 and CDR2 from the germline V gene are SGDLS and YYNGEE. There are 13 residues in the CDR3. This CDR3 is CASSVDHSSPLHF. The CDR3 region has the DNA TGTGCCAGCAGCGTAGACCACAGTTCACCCCTCCACTTT.

This rearrangement joins TRBV18 to TRBJ2-2; TRBD1 aligns across 7 bases. This CDR3 is 14 amino acids long. Germline-derived CDR1 and CDR2 are KGHSH and LQKENI. V lost 6 bases and J lost 6; bases outside the gene matches: 7. The CDR3 DNA follows: TGTGCCAGCTCCTCGACAGGGTACGCCGGGGAGCTGTTTTTT. Its protein product is CASSSTGYAGELFF.

The chain is built from TRBV24-1 and TRBJ2-3, with D unresolved. The CDR3 covers 15 residues. From germline, CDR1 is KGHDR and CDR2 SFDVKD. V shed 2 bases and J shed 0 bases, with 8 bases lying between them. As DNA, the CDR3 is TGTGCCACCAGTGATTGGCAGTCTAGCACAGATACGCAGTATTTT. Translating gives CATSDWQSSTDTQYF.

The V gene is TRBV23-1, the J gene TRBJ2-3; maybe TRBD2 (6 bases). TRBV23-1 is flagged as an ORF with uncertain function. Trimming removed 0 bases at V and 4 bases at J, with 14 bases between. The CDR3 runs 16 residues. CDR3: CASSQSARDSADTQYF. In DNA, the CDR3 is TGCGCCAGCAGTCAATCTGCGCGGGACTCGGCAGATACGCAGTATTTT.

The V and J genes are TRBV6-2 or TRBV6-3 and TRBJ2-2; 7 nucleotides line up with TRBD2. CDR1 MNHEY and CDR2 SVGEGT come from the germline V gene. Losses at the gene ends were 2 bases for V and 7 bases for J; bases not matched to a gene: 13. CDR3 length: 17 residues. The CDR3 bases are TGTGCCAGCAGTTACCTCGGGGGGAAGTATGAGATCGGGGAGCTGTTTTTT. It yields the protein CASSYLGGKYEIGELFF.

V is TRBV27 and J is TRBJ1-5, with D uncertain. Looked up from germline, CDR1 is MNHEY and CDR2 is SMNVEV (reference sequence). This CDR3 comprises 14 residues. Trimming left V 3 bases short and J 3 bases short, with 9 bases between. Here the CDR3 reads CASSFSVPNQPQHF. For the CDR3, the DNA is TGTGCCAGCAGTTTTAGCGTTCCCAATCAGCCCCAGCATTTT.

Of note for this clone: Sequence at one end of the junction differs from germline and may be a read error. V usage is TRBV4-1 and J usage is TRBJ1-2; possibly TRBD1 for D (6 bases). The CDR3 is 15 amino acids. Germline CDR1 and CDR2: MGHRA and YSYEKL. Written as DNA, the CDR3 is TGCGCCAGCAGCCAAGAAACTAGGGGGTTTTATGACTACACCTTC. Translated, it gives CASSQETRGFYDYTF.

The rearrangement uses TRBV5-1 and TRBJ1-2; 8 positions match TRBD1. CDR1 SGHRS and CDR2 YFSETQ come from the germline V gene. The CDR3 consists of 12 residues. With V trimmed by 3 bases and J by 6 bases, 1 base remained unmatched. The DNA for the CDR3 is TGCGCCAGCAGCTCGGACAGGGATGGCTACACCTTC. It codes for CASSSDRDGYTF. The whole variable domain, filled in from reference TRBV5-1 and TRBJ1-2, reads KAGVTQTPRYLIKTRGQQVTLSCSPISGHRSVSWYQQTPGQGLQFLFEYFSETQRNKGNFPGRFSGRQFSNSRSEMNVSTLELGDSALYLCASSSDRDGYTFGSGTRLTVV.

The rearrangement uses TRBV25-1 and TRBJ2-6; tentative D call: TRBD1 (6 bases). The CDR3 is made up of 18 amino acids. Germline CDR1 and CDR2: MGHDK and SYGVNS. V shed 1 base and J shed 0 bases, with 13 bases lying between them. The CDR3 DNA is TGTGCCAGCAGTGAATGGGAGACAGGACCCTCTGGGGCCAACGTCCTGACTTTC. Residues: CASSEWETGPSGANVLTF.

Here the CDR3 DNA reads TGTGCCACCAGTGATCATCTAGCGCTGCTGTACTTC. This translates into CATSDHLALLYF. The chain carries TRBV24-1 and TRBJ2-7; tentatively, D is TRBD2 (6 bases). The V end lost 3 bases, the J end lost 12 bases, and 14 bases lay between the germline ends. CDR1 and CDR2 from the germline V gene are KGHDR and SFDVKD. CDR3 length: 12 amino acids.

This clone appeared once. The V gene is TRBV3-1 (or the pseudogene TRBV3-2), the J gene TRBJ2-3, with 11 bases aligning to TRBD2. There are 16 residues in the CDR3. Germline V CDR1 and CDR2: LGHDT, YNNKEL (reference sequence). Germline trimming cut 3 bases from V and 6 bases from J; bases unmatched to any gene: 8. CDR3 nucleotides: TGTGCCAGCAGCCAGGGGACTAGCGGTGGACGGGATACGCAGTATTTT. Protein product: CASSQGTSGGRDTQYF.

V usage is TRBV5-4 and J usage is TRBJ2-5; D may be TRBD2 (6 bases). The CDR3 has 12 residues. V was pared by 6 bases and J by 5 bases, with 11 bases between. Germline CDR1 and CDR2: SGHNT and YYREEE (reference sequence). In DNA, the CDR3 is TGTGCCAGCAACGGTGGGGGGGAGACCCAGTACTTC. Translated: CASNGGGETQYF.